This entry lists 16 T cell receptor beta chains sequenced from one sample in a study of regulatory T cells in long-lasting Graves disease. In building TCR beta libraries, iRepertoire HTBI primers were used together with Arm-PCR of CDR3 regions. One entry per CDR3 protein results from TCRdb running MiXCR on the multiplex PCR reads. The profile covers just over 600,000 distinct CDR3 sequences, with 16% appearing a single time and under 20% taken by the ten largest. Time point described: newly diagnosed GD, antithyroid drugs for less than 3 months. With RNA extracted from PBMCs as input, the TCR library was made. These data were also reused for a study on T cells in Graves' hyperthyroidism and ophthalmopathy.

The specimen comprised peripheral blood mononuclear cells (PBMCs), sampled at new diagnosis, from a patient treated with antithyroid drugs. The source is a woman aged 25 to 39 with Graves disease.

The sample holds many counts of this clonotype. V gene TRBV6-1 combines with J gene TRBJ1-1; D possibly corresponds to TRBD1 (5 bases). In germline, CDR1 is MNHNS, CDR2 SASEGT. The V end lost 6 bases, the J end lost 6 bases, and 8 bases lay between the germline ends. The CDR3 is 11 residues long. DNA for the CDR3: TGTGCCAGCAGGGACACCTCTGAAGCTTTCTTT. Amino acid sequence: CASRDTSEAFF.

The chain links TRBV7-6 to TRBJ2-2; 9 bases line up with TRBD1. The CDR3 loop spans 15 amino acids. CDR1 SGHVS and CDR2 FNYEAQ come from the germline V gene. The junction had 5 bases not matched to a gene; V was cut back by 4 bases and J by 5 bases. CDR3 residues: CASSSGTGLTGELFF. The CDR3 coding sequence is TGTGCCAGCAGCTCTGGGACAGGGCTTACCGGGGAGCTGTTTTTT.

In this sample, this clonotype turned up many times. This chain connects TRBV24-1 to TRBJ1-5, with D possibly matching TRBD1 (6 bases). Germline V gene lookup returns CDR1 KGHDR and CDR2 SFDVKD. The length of the CDR3 is 17 residues. V lost 3 bases and J 4 bases, leaving 18 bases between the germline ends. The CDR3 region is CATSDAARGHSNQPQHF. The CDR3 nucleotides are TGTGCCACCAGTGATGCGGCCCGGGGGCATTCAAATCAGCCCCAGCATTTT.

This clonotype was seen at least ten times. V is TRBV20-1 and J is TRBJ1-2; D possibly corresponds to TRBD1 (5 bases). This CDR3 is 14 amino acids long. The V gene's germline CDR1 is DFQATT and CDR2 SNEGSKA (reference sequence). V lost 3 bases and J 0 bases, leaving 11 bases between the germline ends. CDR3 sequence (DNA): TGCAGTGCTAGGGGTCCGGGGGCTAACTATGGCTACACCTTC. It encodes CSARGPGANYGYTF.

This clonotype was recorded many times. V and J are TRBV18 and TRBJ1-4; no reliable D call. The CDR3 is 13 amino acids. Trimming cost V 5 bases and J 5 bases, with 9 bases left between them. CDR1 KGHSH and CDR2 LQKENI come from the germline V gene. The CDR3 DNA is TGTGCCAGCTCATACCAGTTGAATGAAAAACTGTTTTTT. Amino acid sequence: CASSYQLNEKLFF. The full variable domain, in which reference TRBV18 and TRBJ1-4 provide the parts outside the CDR3, is NAGVMQNPRHLVRRRGQEARLRCSPMKGHSHVYWYRQLPEEGLKFMVYLQKENIIDESGMPKERFSAEFPKEGPSILRIQQVVRGDSAAYFCASSYQLNEKLFFGSGTQLSVL.

This clonotype was seen more than once but under ten times. In nucleotides, the CDR3 is TGCAGTGCACCCCGGGCTCGCGGGAGTAATGAGCAGTTCTTC. Its translation is CSAPRARGSNEQFF. The chain combines TRBV20-1 with TRBJ2-1; TRBD2 aligns across 7 bases. Unmatched junction bases numbered 12, after V lost 6 bases and J lost 7 bases. This CDR3 spans 14 amino acids. In germline, CDR1 is DFQATT, CDR2 SNEGSKA (reference sequence).

As concerns this clonotype: Given a far larger clone just one base away, this is likely a sequencing read error. The chain joins TRBV11-1 to TRBJ2-1; D unresolved. CDR1 is SGHAT and CDR2 is FQDESV in the germline V gene (reference sequence). V was cut by 1 base and J by 7 bases, with 5 bases left in between. The CDR3 is 12 residues long. CDR3 in amino acids: CASSLDKNEQFF. The DNA of the CDR3 is TGTGCCAGCAGCTTAGACAAGAATGAGCAGTTCTTC.

The J gene is TRBJ2-4, the V gene TRBV19; 8 bases align to TRBD1. This CDR3 region has 17 residues. With 3 bases clipped from V and 2 bases from J, the junction kept 9 bases outside the gene matches. Germline-derived CDR1 and CDR2 are LNHDA and SQIVND (reference sequence). The CDR3 DNA reads TGTGCCAGTAGTATGCTCGGGACAGGACTTACCAAAAACATTCAGTACTTC. As protein: CASSMLGTGLTKNIQYF.

This rearrangement joins TRBV7-8 to TRBJ1-2; D perhaps matches TRBD1 (6 bases). Trimming removed 2 bases from V and 5 bases from J, with 18 bases in between. CDR3 length: 16 amino acids. Germline CDR1 reads SGHVS; CDR2 reads FQNEAQ. CDR3 DNA sequence: TGTGCCAGCAGCTTAATATCCCGGACAGCACCTTATGGCTACACCTTC. Residues: CASSLISRTAPYGYTF.

This clonotype was seen repeatedly, ten times or more. The CDR3 bases are TGTGCCAGCAGGACTAGCGGGAGTGAGACCCAGTACTTC. Amino acids: CASRTSGSETQYF. The genes are TRBV2 and TRBJ2-5, with TRBD2 matching 12 bases. CDR3 length: 13 residues. V lost 6 bases to trimming and J lost 5 bases; unmatched junction nucleotides: 1. CDR1 is SNHLY and CDR2 is FYNNEI in the germline V gene.

This chain joins TRBV9 and TRBJ1-6; tentative D call: TRBD1 (5 bases). The germline CDR1 and CDR2 sequences are SGDLS and YYNGEE. V was trimmed by 1 base and J by 7 bases, leaving 12 bases between them. The CDR3 contains 15 residues. In nucleotides, the CDR3 is TGTGCCAGCAGCGTAACCGACAGCCAGAATTCACCCCTCCACTTT. This sequence encodes CASSVTDSQNSPLHF.

This clonotype has a count of ten or more. The rearrangement joins TRBV20-1 to TRBJ2-5, with D tentatively TRBD1 (5 bases). CDR1 DFQATT and CDR2 SNEGSKA come from the germline V gene (reference sequence). V lost 4 bases to trimming and J lost 5 bases, with 11 bases between them. This CDR3 region has 12 residues. This chain's CDR3 is CSATDRDETQYF. The CDR3 DNA sequence: TGCAGTGCTACCGACAGAGATGAGACCCAGTACTTC.

Ten or more counts support this clonotype. The chain employs TRBV5-1 and TRBJ2-1; D is possibly TRBD2 (5 bases). The germline V gene has CDR1 SGHRS and CDR2 YFSETQ. V gave up 2 bases and J gave up 2 bases, with 8 bases separating them. The CDR3 totals 14 residues. Here the CDR3 DNA reads TGCGCCAGCAGCTTAGGCGGGCCCTACAATGAGCAGTTCTTC. It yields the protein CASSLGGPYNEQFF.

This clonotype was detected only a few times. The rearrangement links TRBV9 to TRBJ1-1; tentative D call: TRBD1 (6 bases). This CDR3 has 13 residues. Trimming shortened V by 1 base and J by 7 bases, and 11 bases separated the two germline ends. The germline gives CDR1 SGDLS, CDR2 YYNGEE. The chain's CDR3 is CASSVKGGDEAFF. The CDR3, as DNA: TGTGCCAGCAGCGTAAAGGGGGGGGATGAAGCTTTCTTT.

V usage is TRBV6-2 or TRBV6-3 and J usage is TRBJ2-7, with 10 bases that match TRBD2. There are 13 residues in the CDR3. The V gene's germline CDR1 is MNHEY and CDR2 SVGEGT. Trimming removed 8 bases from V and 5 bases from J; junction bases left unmatched: 6. The DNA of the CDR3 is TGTGCCAGCTGGGCTAGCGGGAGCCACGAGCAGTACTTC. Its protein is CASWASGSHEQYF.

The table lists this clonotype with many counts. The genes are TRBV28 and TRBJ2-7; 7 bases align to TRBD2. This CDR3 contains 14 residues. Germline CDR1 reads MDHEN; CDR2 reads SYDVKM. Losses at the gene ends were 6 bases for V and 3 bases for J; bases not matched to a gene: 8. In DNA, the CDR3 is TGTGCCAGCAGCCGCCGGGACTATCTCTACGAGCAGTACTTC. Protein product: CASSRRDYLYEQYF. Full variable domain (outside the CDR3, taken from reference TRBV28 and TRBJ2-7): DVKVTQSSRYLVKRTGEKVFLECVQDMDHENMFWYRQDPGLGLRLIYFSYDVKMKEKGDIPEGYSVSREKKERFSLILESASTNQTSMYLCASSRRDYLYEQYFGPGTRLTVT.